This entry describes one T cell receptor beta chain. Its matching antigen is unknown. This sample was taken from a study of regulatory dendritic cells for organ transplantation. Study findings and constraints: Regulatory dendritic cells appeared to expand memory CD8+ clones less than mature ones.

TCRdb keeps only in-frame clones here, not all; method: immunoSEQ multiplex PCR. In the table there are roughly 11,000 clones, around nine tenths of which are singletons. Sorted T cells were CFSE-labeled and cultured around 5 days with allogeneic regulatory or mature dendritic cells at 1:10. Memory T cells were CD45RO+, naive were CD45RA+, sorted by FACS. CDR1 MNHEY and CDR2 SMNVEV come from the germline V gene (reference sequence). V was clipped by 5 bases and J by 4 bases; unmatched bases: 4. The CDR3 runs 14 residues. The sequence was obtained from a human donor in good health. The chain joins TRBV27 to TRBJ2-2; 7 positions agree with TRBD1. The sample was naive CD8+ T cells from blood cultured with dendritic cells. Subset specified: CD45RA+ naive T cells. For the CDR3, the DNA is TGTGCCAGCAGTCCGGACAGGTTCACCGGGGAGCTGTTTTTT. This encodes CASSPDRFTGELFF.